Presented here are 8 T cell receptor beta chains from one specimen sequenced in a study of blood T cell repertoires in COVID-19. Measured with immunoSEQ multiplex PCR; TCRdb has only the in-frame clones, and not every one. The sample has 130,000 to 150,000 clones, approximately 87% seen once. Sequenced: peripheral blood. Receptors were obtained from a woman aged 45 to 65 with active or convalescent COVID-19.

The chain is built from TRBV7-8 and TRBJ1-2; 9 bases are a match to TRBD1. Germline V gene sequence: CDR1 SGHVS, CDR2 FQNEAQ. This CDR3 is 14 amino acids long. V lost 6 bases and J lost 5; bases outside the gene matches: 7. CDR3 sequence reads: CASRDRGKGYGYTF. The CDR3 DNA reads as TGTGCCAGCAGAGACAGGGGGAAGGGGTATGGCTACACCTTC.

The V call is TRBV7-2, the J call TRBJ1-5, with 11 bases matching TRBD1. The CDR3 is made up of 16 amino acids. V lost 5 bases, J lost 5 bases, and 8 bases stayed unmatched. Germline lookup yields CDR1 SGHTA and CDR2 FQGNSA. CDR3 coding DNA: TGTGCCAGCAGCCAACGGACAGGGGGCGGTGATCAGCCCCAGCATTTT. Translation: CASSQRTGGGDQPQHF.

The rearrangement uses TRBV6-2 or TRBV6-3 and TRBJ1-1; D uncertain. Per the germline V gene, CDR1 is MNHEY and CDR2 is SVGEGT. Deletions cut 2 bases from V and 1 base from J, with 8 bases between. The CDR3 extends over 14 amino acids. The CDR3: CASSYGQRNTEAFF. The CDR3 DNA reads TGTGCCAGCAGTTACGGGCAGAGGAACACTGAAGCTTTCTTT.

The rearrangement uses TRBV9 and TRBJ2-7; tentative D call: TRBD1 (7 bases). The CDR3 spans 14 residues. Trimming cost V 3 bases and J 2 bases, with 12 bases left between them. Per the germline V gene, CDR1 is SGDLS and CDR2 is YYNGEE. The CDR3 nucleotides read TGTGCCAGCAGCGGGAGGGGACAGCCCTACGAGCAGTACTTC. This gives the protein CASSGRGQPYEQYF.

The chain uses TRBV12-5 and TRBJ2-2; maybe TRBD1 (6 bases). Germline V gene lookup returns CDR1 LGHNT and CDR2 FRNRAP. The CDR3 sequence is 15 residues long. V gave up 0 bases and J gave up 3 bases, with 8 bases separating them. The CDR3 reads CASGLVGGYTGELFF. In DNA form, the CDR3 reads TGTGCTAGTGGTTTGGTAGGGGGTTACACCGGGGAGCTGTTTTTT.

This chain uses TRBV5-4 with TRBJ1-6; 7 bases map to TRBD1. The CDR3 runs 15 residues. V was clipped by 3 bases and J by 7 bases; unmatched bases: 7. The V gene's germline CDR1 is SGHNT and CDR2 YYREEE (reference sequence). CDR3 coding DNA: TGTGCCAGCAGCTCGACAGGGTACCCCAATTCACCCCTCCACTTT. It is translated as CASSSTGYPNSPLHF.

The chain recombines TRBV3-1 (or the pseudogene TRBV3-2) with TRBJ1-5; D is undetermined. This CDR3 spans 15 amino acids. The V end was cut by 1 base, the J end by 4 bases, with 11 bases between. Germline assignment: CDR1 LGHDT and CDR2 YNNKEL (reference sequence). The CDR3 reads CASSQVVRENQPQHF. In DNA form, the CDR3 reads TGTGCCAGCAGCCAAGTTGTCCGAGAAAATCAGCCCCAGCATTTT.

V is TRBV9 and J is TRBJ2-7; weak D call: TRBD1 (5 bases). CDR1 is SGDLS, CDR2 YYNGEE, per germline. The V end was cut by 3 bases, the J end by 3 bases, with 13 bases between. The CDR3 covers 14 residues. CDR3 sequence reads: CASSARTPLYEQYF. CDR3 DNA: TGTGCCAGCAGCGCGAGGACACCTCTCTACGAGCAGTACTTC.